This T cell receptor beta chain was recorded in a study of blood T cell repertoires in COVID-19. The table came from immunoSEQ multiplex PCR; TCRdb's copy has only in-frame clones and leaves some out. Counted here are hundreds of thousands of clones, 70% to 90% occurring once; the ten biggest clones make up 2% to 2.5%. Germline loops: CDR1 SGHVS, CDR2 FQNEAQ. The CDR3 length is 14 residues. Between the trimmed V and J ends, which lost 3 bases and 4 bases, there was a span of 11 bases. Which cohort a participant joined came from the clinical history participants gave. The chain combines TRBV7-8 with TRBJ2-3; perhaps TRBD1 as D (6 bases). Sequencing was performed on PBMCs or T cells enriched from blood (not recorded which). The sequence was collected from a woman in her 40s with acute COVID-19. CDR3 amino acids: CASSLGTRADTQYF. CDR3 coding DNA: TGTGCCAGCAGCTTGGGGACACGGGCAGATACGCAGTATTTT.